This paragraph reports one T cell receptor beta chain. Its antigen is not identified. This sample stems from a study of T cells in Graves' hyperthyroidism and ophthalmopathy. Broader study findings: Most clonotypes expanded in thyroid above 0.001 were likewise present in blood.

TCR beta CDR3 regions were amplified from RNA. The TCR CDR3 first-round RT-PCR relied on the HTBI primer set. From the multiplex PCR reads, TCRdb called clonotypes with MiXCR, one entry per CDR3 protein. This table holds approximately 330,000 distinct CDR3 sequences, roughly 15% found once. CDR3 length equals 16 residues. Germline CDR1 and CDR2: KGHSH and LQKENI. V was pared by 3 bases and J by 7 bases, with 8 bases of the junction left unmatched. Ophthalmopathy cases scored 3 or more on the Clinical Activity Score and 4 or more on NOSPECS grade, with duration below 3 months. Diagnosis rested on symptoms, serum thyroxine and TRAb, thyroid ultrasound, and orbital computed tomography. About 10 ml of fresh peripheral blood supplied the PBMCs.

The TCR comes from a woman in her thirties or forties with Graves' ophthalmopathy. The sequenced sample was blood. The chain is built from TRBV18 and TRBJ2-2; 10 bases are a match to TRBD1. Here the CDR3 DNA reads TGTGCCAGCTCACCGACAGGGGGCGCGTACATCGGGGAGCTGTTTTTT. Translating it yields CASSPTGGAYIGELFF.